This T cell receptor beta chain was sequenced in a study of regulatory T cells in long-lasting Graves disease. Study results and caveats: Few sampled subjects may have lowered accuracy. TRBV28, TRBJ1-2 and TRBJ2-5 were favored in persistent disease.

The V segment lost 1 base and the J segment 5 bases; nucleotides outside the gene matches: 13. Germline CDR1 reads LGHDT; CDR2 reads YNNKEL (reference sequence). CDR3 length equals 17 residues. Library construction for TCR beta used iRepertoire HTBI primers and Arm-PCR of CDR3 regions. Methods used by the authors: Identification across samples found more than 55 TRBV and about 15 TRBJ segments. TCRdb used MiXCR to reprocess the multiplex PCR reads, holding one entry per CDR3 protein. These V and J calls derive from TCRdb rather than the authors' analysis. The sample gives a few hundred thousand distinct CDR3 sequences, approximately 10% of which show up once; approximately 17% is in the top ten. This clonotype was counted at least ten times. Its antigen remains unknown. Time point meaning: newly diagnosed GD, antithyroid drugs for less than 3 months. PBMCs were the source of the RNA used for TCR sequencing.

These records were also assigned to another study, of T cells in Graves' hyperthyroidism and ophthalmopathy.

This specimen consisted of peripheral blood mononuclear cells (PBMCs), obtained at new diagnosis, from a patient treated with antithyroid drugs. The source of this sequence is a woman aged 18-29 years with Graves disease. V is TRBV3-1 and J is TRBJ2-5; 7 nucleotides align to TRBD2. CDR3 residues: CASSQGALVREGETQYF. The CDR3, as DNA: TGTGCCAGCAGCCAAGGTGCCCTAGTCAGGGAGGGGGAGACCCAGTACTTC.